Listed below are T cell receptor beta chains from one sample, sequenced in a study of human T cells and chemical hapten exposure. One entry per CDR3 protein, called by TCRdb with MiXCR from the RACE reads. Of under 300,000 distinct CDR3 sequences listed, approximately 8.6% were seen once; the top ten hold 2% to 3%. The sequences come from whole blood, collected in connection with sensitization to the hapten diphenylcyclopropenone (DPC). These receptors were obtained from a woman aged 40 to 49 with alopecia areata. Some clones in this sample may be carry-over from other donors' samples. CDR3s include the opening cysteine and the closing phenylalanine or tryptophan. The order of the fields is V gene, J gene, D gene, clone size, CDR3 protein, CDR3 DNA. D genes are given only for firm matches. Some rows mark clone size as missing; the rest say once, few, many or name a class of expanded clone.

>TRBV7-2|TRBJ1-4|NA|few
CASSLGVRVTNEKLFF
TGTGCCAGCAGCTTAGGCGTCCGGGTAACTAATGAAAAACTGTTTTTT
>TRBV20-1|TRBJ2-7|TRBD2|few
CSAGGLAGGEQYF
TGCAGTGCCGGCGGGCTAGCGGGAGGGGAGCAGTACTTC
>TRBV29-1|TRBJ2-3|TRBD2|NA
CSDTLRGGPTDTQYF
TGCAGCGACACCCTAAGGGGAGGGCCAACAGATACGCAGTATTTT
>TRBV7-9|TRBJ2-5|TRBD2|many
CASSLGAGRGETQYF
TGTGCCAGCAGCTTAGGGGCAGGGAGGGGCGAGACCCAGTACTTC
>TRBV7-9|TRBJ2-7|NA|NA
CASSPDRRNYEQYF
TGTGCCAGCAGCCCAGACAGGAGAAACTACGAGCAGTACTTC
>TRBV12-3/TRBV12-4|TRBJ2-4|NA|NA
CASSLLHLAKNIQYF
TGTGCCAGCAGCCTATTACACCTAGCCAAAAACATTCAGTACTTC
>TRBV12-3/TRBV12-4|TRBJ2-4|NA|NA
CASSPGAINIQYF
TGTGCCAGCAGCCCAGGGGCGATAAACATTCAGTACTTC
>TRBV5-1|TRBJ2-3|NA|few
CASSPGGVPRRTDTQYF
TGCGCCAGCAGCCCGGGCGGGGTTCCCCGGCGCACAGATACGCAGTATTTT
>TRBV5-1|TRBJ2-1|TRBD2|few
CASSLDGESGRYEQFF
TGCGCCAGCAGCTTGGATGGGGAAAGCGGGAGGTATGAGCAGTTCTTC
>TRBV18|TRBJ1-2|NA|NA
CASSPSSPTDYGYTF
TGTGCCAGCTCACCAAGCAGTCCCACTGACTATGGCTACACCTTC
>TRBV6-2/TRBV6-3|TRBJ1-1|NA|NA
CASSLRAANTEAFF
TGTGCCAGCAGTTTACGGGCGGCGAACACTGAAGCTTTCTTT
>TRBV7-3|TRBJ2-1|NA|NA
CASSSPGDEQFF
TGTGCCAGCAGCTCTCCCGGGGATGAGCAGTTCTTC
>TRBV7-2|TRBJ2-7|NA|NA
CASRLGGAGSYEQYF
TGTGCCAGCAGACTAGGGGGTGCGGGCTCCTACGAGCAGTACTTC
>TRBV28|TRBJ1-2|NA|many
CASRLRVRLNYGYTF
TGTGCCAGCAGGTTAAGAGTGCGACTTAACTATGGCTACACCTTC